This T cell receptor beta chain was observed in a study of blood T cell repertoires in COVID-19. A single count supports this clone. Only in-frame clones appear in the TCRdb table, and some are missing; sequencing was by immunoSEQ multiplex PCR. In the table there are some 370,000 clones, more than 75% of which are singletons. Sample: peripheral blood. The source is a woman aged 25 to 39 with COVID-19, enrolled during active disease.

The DNA for the CDR3 is TGTGCCAGCAGCTCCACGTCGTGGGAGATTGAAGCTTTCTTT. Translating gives CASSSTSWEIEAFF. This chain connects TRBV7-9 to TRBJ1-1, with D hard to call. The CDR3 has 14 residues. The germline V gene has CDR1 SEHNR and CDR2 FQNEAQ (reference sequence). V dropped 4 bases and J dropped 7 bases, with 16 bases sitting between them.